This TCR beta chain was captured in a study of control samples from healthy donors and cancer patients. Sequencing was performed with immunoSEQ multiplex PCR; in TCRdb, only in-frame clones are kept and a portion is missing. Seen here are more than 95,000 clones, roughly 92% observed once, and the top ten hold over 0.5%. Germline CDR1 reads SGHVS; CDR2 reads FNYEAQ. V was clipped by 2 bases and J by 6 bases, with 19 bases between them. There are 16 residues in the CDR3. The genes are TRBV7-6 and TRBJ2-5; D is perhaps TRBD2 (6 bases). The sequenced sample was PBMCs. This receptor was obtained from a man older than 75 with head and neck cancer. CDR3 sequence: CASSLTHPYGGQTQYF. The CDR3 DNA reads as TGTGCCAGCAGCTTAACTCACCCATACGGAGGGCAGACCCAGTACTTC.